This TCR beta chain was found in a study of sequential checkpoint blockade in melanoma. Treatment: randomized to nivolumab then ipilimumab (arm A) or the reverse (arm B). Germline CDR1 SGHAT, CDR2 FQNNGV. This CDR3 region has 15 residues. The V end lost 3 bases, the J end lost 4 bases, and 16 bases lay between the germline ends. Repertoires were generated with immunoSEQ multiplex PCR, while TCRdb's copy carries only in-frame clones and drops some. The table records 10,000 or so clones, 73% of them present only once. The TCR originated in a human donor with melanoma. The chain joins TRBV11-2 to TRBJ2-7, with D possibly TRBD1 on 5 matching bases. The source material was CD8+ T cells sorted from blood (inferred from file names), sampled from a patient given nivolumab and ipilimumab in sequence. The CDR3 reads CASSFSSGPLYEQYV. The CDR3 DNA is TGTGCCAGCAGCTTCTCTTCAGGGCCGTTATACGAGCAGTACGTC.